This paragraph covers one TCR beta chain sequence. Method: immunoSEQ multiplex PCR; TCRdb's copy keeps in-frame clones and lacks some. The repertoire holds roughly 18,000 clones, with about four fifths as singletons. This sample is part of a study of T cell responses to AZD1222 COVID-19 vaccine. Trimming took 0 bases from V and 11 from J, leaving 10 bases between them. The CDR3 runs 12 residues. Germline values: CDR1 LGHNA, CDR2 YSLEER. The chain carries TRBV4-3 and TRBJ1-1; D gene unclear. This clonotype was obtained from an adult who received the AZD1222 COVID-19 vaccine. Specimen: peripheral blood, collected 28 days after the second AZD1222 dose. The CDR3 spells CASSQDRVGAFF. Here the CDR3 DNA reads TGCGCCAGCAGCCAAGACCGAGTTGGTGCTTTCTTT.